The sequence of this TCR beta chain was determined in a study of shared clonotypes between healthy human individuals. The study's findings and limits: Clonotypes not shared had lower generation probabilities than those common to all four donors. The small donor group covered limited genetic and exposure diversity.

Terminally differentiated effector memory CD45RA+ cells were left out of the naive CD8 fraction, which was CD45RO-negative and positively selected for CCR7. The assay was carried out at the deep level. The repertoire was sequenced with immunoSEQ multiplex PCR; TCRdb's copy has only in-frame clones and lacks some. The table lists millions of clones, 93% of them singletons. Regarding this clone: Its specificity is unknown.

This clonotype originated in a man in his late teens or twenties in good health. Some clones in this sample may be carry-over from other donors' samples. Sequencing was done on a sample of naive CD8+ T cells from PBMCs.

CDR3 protein: CASSLGGGRGYTF. CDR3 sequence (DNA): TGTGCCAGCAGCCTAGGGGGGGGCAGGGGCTACACCTTC. The V gene is TRBV27, the J gene TRBJ1-2; a possible D gene is TRBD1 (6 bases). Germline lookup yields CDR1 MNHEY and CDR2 SMNVEV (reference sequence). Trimming shortened V by 6 bases and J by 8 bases, and 16 bases separated the two germline ends. The CDR3 is 13 amino acids.